The 12 T cell receptor beta chains below come from one sample, sequenced in a study of T cells in Graves' hyperthyroidism and ophthalmopathy. Amplified TCR beta CDR3 regions came from RNA transcripts. With the HTBI primer set, the TCR CDR3 went through a first round of RT-PCR. Each CDR3 protein gets one entry after TCRdb re-called the multiplex PCR reads with MiXCR. The data contain fewer than 350,000 distinct CDR3 sequences, 13% of them seen just once; the ten biggest clones take up roughly 8.5%. The sequenced sample consisted of blood. The receptors stem from a woman in her twenties or thirties with Graves' hyperthyroidism that later progressed to Graves' ophthalmopathy.

J is TRBJ1-6 and V is TRBV3-1; D is perhaps TRBD1 (5 bases). Germline V gives CDR1 LGHDT, CDR2 YNNKEL (reference sequence). Trimming pared 3 bases from V and 6 bases from J, leaving 12 bases between. This CDR3 spans 15 amino acids. CDR3 coding DNA: TGTGCCAGCAGCCAGGAGACAGTCGGTAATTCACCCCTCCACTTT. The encoded protein is CASSQETVGNSPLHF. The full variable domain, rest sourced from reference TRBV3-1 and TRBJ1-6, is DTAVSQTPKYLVTQMGNDKSIKCEQNLGHDTMYWYKQDSKKFLKIMFSYNNKELIINETVPNRFSPKSPDKAHLNLHINSLELGDSAVYFCASSQETVGNSPLHFGNGTRLTVT.

This clonotype has a count of ten or more. The chain joins TRBV3-1 to TRBJ2-7, with no clear D. With 0 bases removed from V and 0 bases from J, the gap between germline ends came to 6 bases. Per the germline V gene, CDR1 is LGHDT and CDR2 is YNNKEL (reference sequence). The CDR3 extends over 14 amino acids. This chain's CDR3 is CASSQDPFSYEQYF. The CDR3 DNA reads TGTGCCAGCAGCCAAGATCCTTTCTCCTACGAGCAGTACTTC.

This clonotype was observed a few times. The CDR3 spells CASSQSLIAGVFEQFF. The CDR3 nucleotides are TGCGCCAGCAGCCAAAGTTTAATAGCGGGAGTTTTTGAGCAGTTCTTC. The chain combines TRBV4-3 with TRBJ2-1, with TRBD2 identical over 9 bases. The CDR3 is 16 amino acids. V was clipped by 2 bases and J by 9 bases; unmatched bases: 11. CDR1 LGHNA and CDR2 YSLEER come from the germline V gene.

The CDR3 DNA follows: TGTGCCAGCAGTTACTCGACAGCCGGGGAGCTGTTTTTT. Protein sequence: CASSYSTAGELFF. The chain couples TRBV6-5 to TRBJ2-2; possibly TRBD1 for D (5 bases). Trimming took 0 bases from V and 6 from J, leaving 5 bases between them. This CDR3 has 13 residues. Germline V gene sequence: CDR1 MNHEY, CDR2 SVGAGI.

Many counts were recorded for this clonotype. The chain links TRBV10-3 to TRBJ2-5; maybe TRBD1 (5 bases). The ends were cut back, 6 bases at V and 1 base at J, with 12 bases in the middle. Germline V gives CDR1 ENHRY, CDR2 SYGVKD. CDR3 length: 14 amino acids. The CDR3 protein is CAIRGTDTQETQYF. CDR3 nucleotide sequence: TGTGCCATCAGAGGAACGGACACCCAAGAGACCCAGTACTTC.

This clonotype was seen at least ten times. The V call is TRBV28, the J call TRBJ2-1, with 7 positions matching TRBD2. Germline lookup yields CDR1 MDHEN and CDR2 SYDVKM. This CDR3 contains 17 residues. Trimming took 6 bases from V and 1 from J; bases not matched to a gene: 12. This CDR3 is CASRTPGAGASYNEQFF. The CDR3 nucleotides are TGTGCCAGCAGAACTCCCGGGGCGGGAGCTTCCTACAATGAGCAGTTCTTC.

Many counts were recorded for this clonotype. The genes are TRBV11-2 and TRBJ1-1; possible D gene TRBD1, 5 bases. The CDR3 contains 14 residues. Germline CDR1 and CDR2: SGHAT and FQNNGV. Trimming left V 5 bases short and J 3 bases short, with 13 bases between. The CDR3 spells CASSLAGVHTEAFF. CDR3 nucleotides: TGTGCCAGCAGCCTAGCGGGGGTTCACACTGAAGCTTTCTTT. Using reference TRBV11-2 and TRBJ1-1 for the parts outside the CDR3, the full variable domain is EAGVAQSPRYKIIEKRQSVAFWCNPISGHATLYWYQQILGQGPKLLIQFQNNGVVDDSQLPKDRFSAERLKGVDSTLKIQPAKLEDSAVYLCASSLAGVHTEAFFGQGTRLTVV.

The rearrangement uses TRBV28 and TRBJ2-7; a weak D match, TRBD1 (5 bases). This CDR3 is built from 17 residues. In germline, CDR1 is MDHEN, CDR2 SYDVKM. V lost 3 bases and J 0 bases, leaving 18 bases between the germline ends. CDR3 DNA sequence: TGTGCCAGCAGTTTCTTGCAGGGTTCCCAAAACTCCTACGAGCAGTACTTC. Translation gives CASSFLQGSQNSYEQYF.

This clonotype showed up many times. This rearrangement joins TRBV6-1 to TRBJ1-1; D call uncertain. The CDR3 spans 11 residues. Trimming cost V 11 bases and J 7 bases, with 14 bases left between them. The germline gives CDR1 MNHNS, CDR2 SASEGT. The CDR3 loop reads CAGGREVEAFF. CDR3 in DNA: TGTGCCGGAGGACGGGAAGTTGAAGCTTTCTTT.

The V gene is TRBV19, the J gene TRBJ2-7; 11 bases align to TRBD2. This CDR3 is built from 12 residues. V was clipped by 9 bases and J by 6 bases; unmatched bases: 4. The germline V gene has CDR1 LNHDA and CDR2 SQIVND (reference sequence). The CDR3 nucleotides read TGTGCCAGCAAGGGACTAGCGGTCGAGCAGTACTTC. Its protein product is CASKGLAVEQYF. Full variable domain (outside the CDR3, taken from reference TRBV19 and TRBJ2-7): DGGITQSPKYLFRKEGQNVTLSCEQNLNHDAMYWYRQDPGQGLRLIYYSQIVNDFQKGDIAEGYSVSREKKESFPLTVTSAQKNPTAFYLCASKGLAVEQYFGPGTRLTVT.

This clonotype was detected many times. The gene calls are TRBV7-2 and TRBJ2-5; 11 positions match TRBD2. Per germline, CDR1 SGHTA and CDR2 FQGNSA. This CDR3 is built from 18 residues. J gave up 1 base and V 1 base, and 8 bases lay outside the gene matches. CDR3 sequence reads: CASSLVPPSGRTQETQYF. DNA of the CDR3: TGTGCCAGCAGCTTAGTACCGCCTAGCGGGAGGACCCAAGAGACCCAGTACTTC.

This clonotype was seen repeatedly, ten times or more. The rearrangement joins TRBV7-3 to TRBJ2-7, with D tentatively TRBD1 or TRBD2 (5 bases each). The CDR3 totals 14 residues. CDR1 is SGHTA, CDR2 FQGTGA, per germline. Trimming stripped 2 bases from V and 3 bases from J, with 11 bases between. CDR3 region: CASSLGTGHYEQYF. CDR3 in DNA: TGTGCCAGCAGCTTAGGGACCGGGCACTACGAGCAGTACTTC.